This is a list of T cell receptor beta chains from one sample in a study of blood T cell repertoires in COVID-19. Clones were sequenced by immunoSEQ multiplex PCR, and TCRdb holds only the in-frame ones, with some missing. The sample yields more than 200,000 clones, 85% to 90% seen once. Sequenced: peripheral blood. These receptors were taken from a man aged 50-60 years with acute or convalescent COVID-19. Both conserved end residues are part of each CDR3. Fields, in order: V gene, clone size, J gene, D gene, CDR3 protein, CDR3 DNA. The D gene is left open where the match is weak. Clone size, where shown, is once, few, many, or a class for clones that have expanded.

TRBV3-1/TRBV3-2	.	TRBJ1-3	.	CASSQDPSDIRNTIYF	TGTGCCAGCAGCCAAGATCCGAGTGACATCAGAAACACCATATATTTT
TRBV6-6	.	TRBJ2-7	.	CASSSGQREQYF	TGTGCCAGCAGTTCTGGACAGCGAGAGCAGTACTTC
TRBV6-1	.	TRBJ1-4	TRBD1	CASSEAPQGTWTNEKLFF	TGTGCCAGCAGTGAAGCGCCACAGGGGACGTGGACTAATGAAAAACTGTTTTTT
TRBV29-1	.	TRBJ2-1	TRBD1	CSTPGQGGYNEQFF	TGCAGCACACCGGGACAGGGAGGATACAATGAGCAGTTCTTC
TRBV5-5	.	TRBJ1-6	TRBD1	CASSGGPGQSSYNSPLHF	TGTGCCAGCAGCGGCGGCCCGGGACAGAGCTCCTATAATTCACCCCTCCACTTT
TRBV6-6	.	TRBJ1-5	.	CASRPSGKNNQPQHF	TGTGCCAGCAGGCCGTCGGGGAAGAACAATCAGCCCCAGCATTTT
TRBV11-2	once	TRBJ2-1	TRBD2	CASSRTRGGNNEQFF	TGTGCCAGCAGCCGCACCCGGGGGGGGAACAATGAGCAGTTCTTC
TRBV13	.	TRBJ1-5	.	CASSLSGAALNQPQHF	TGTGCCAGCAGCCTGTCAGGGGCGGCCCTTAATCAGCCCCAGCATTTT
TRBV6-6	.	TRBJ1-5	TRBD1	CASSYGTGSGQPQHF	TGTGCCAGCAGTTATGGGACAGGTTCAGGTCAGCCCCAGCATTTT
TRBV6-1	once	TRBJ1-2	.	CASSTLWGYTF	TGTGCCAGCAGTACCCTATGGGGCTACACCTTC
TRBV14	.	TRBJ1-1	.	CASSRRAGSYTEAFF	TGTGCCAGCAGCCGCAGGGCAGGATCTTACACTGAAGCTTTCTTT
TRBV3-1/TRBV3-2	.	TRBJ2-5	.	CASSPGLQETQYF	TGTGCCAGCAGCCCGGGACTGCAAGAGACCCAGTACTTC
TRBV3-1/TRBV3-2	.	TRBJ1-1	.	CASSQRGATEAFF	TGTGCCAGCAGCCAACGGGGGGCCACTGAAGCTTTCTTT
TRBV6-5	.	TRBJ1-5	TRBD1	CASSRGQGTDQPQHF	TGTGCCAGCAGTAGGGGACAGGGTACCGATCAGCCCCAGCATTTT